The clone carrying this TCR beta chain was seen only a few times. This entry is derived from a study of patients and donors after allogeneic stem cell transplantation. TCRdb analysed the RT-PCR reads with MiXCR anew, one entry per CDR3 protein. Of some 200,000 distinct CDR3 sequences detected, approximately 41% appear once; the ten largest clones hold approximately 30%. The CDR3 runs to 15 residues. Germline V CDR1 and CDR2: LGHNA, YNFKEQ. V shed 4 bases and J 4 bases; nucleotides not matched to a gene: 6. V and J are TRBV4-2 and TRBJ1-2; 10 nucleotides match TRBD1. Source material: blood, either unsorted or a sorted T cell fraction (not recorded which). The TCR originated in a human donor who was either an allogeneic HSCT recipient or a stem cell or donor lymphocyte infusion donor (not recorded which). It is not recorded whose cells these are; they may come from a transplant donor. The CDR3, as DNA: TGTGCCAGCAGCCCCGAGACAGGGGGCATCTATGGCTACACCTTC. Protein sequence: CASSPETGGIYGYTF.